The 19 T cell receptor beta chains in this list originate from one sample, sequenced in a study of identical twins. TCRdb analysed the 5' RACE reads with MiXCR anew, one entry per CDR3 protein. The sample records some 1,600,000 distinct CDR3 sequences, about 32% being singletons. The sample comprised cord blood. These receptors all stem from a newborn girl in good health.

The CDR3: CASRGGRVYEQYF. CDR3 DNA: TGTGCCAGCAGGGGCGGACGGGTCTACGAGCAGTACTTC. The chain has TRBV2 and TRBJ2-4; D ambiguous. The end of the DNA fits TRBJ2-7 better, so the J call may be wrong. This CDR3 is 13 amino acids long. CDR1 and CDR2 from the germline V gene are SNHLY and FYNNEI.

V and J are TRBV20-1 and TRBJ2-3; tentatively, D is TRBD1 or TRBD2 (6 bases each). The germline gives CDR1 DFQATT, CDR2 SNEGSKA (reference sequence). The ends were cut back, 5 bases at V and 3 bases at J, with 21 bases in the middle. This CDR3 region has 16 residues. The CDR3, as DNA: TGCAGTGCTCCGTGGTATCGGGGGCAAGGTACAGATACGCAGTATTTT. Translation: CSAPWYRGQGTDTQYF.

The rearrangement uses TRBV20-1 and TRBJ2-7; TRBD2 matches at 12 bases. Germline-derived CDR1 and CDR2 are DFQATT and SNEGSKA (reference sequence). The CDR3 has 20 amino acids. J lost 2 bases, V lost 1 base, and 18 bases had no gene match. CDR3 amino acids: CSARGRHRTSGKYRPYEQYF. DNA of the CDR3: TGCAGTGCTAGAGGCCGCCATAGGACTAGCGGGAAATATAGACCCTACGAGCAGTACTTC.

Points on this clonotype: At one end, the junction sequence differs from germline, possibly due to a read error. The DNA for the CDR3 is TGTGCCAGCAACTTAGTTTACAATGAGCAGTTCTTC. This sequence encodes CASNLVYNEQFF. The V gene is TRBV7-2, the J gene TRBJ2-1; D is unclear. The germline V gene has CDR1 SGHTA and CDR2 FQGNSA. CDR3 length: 12 amino acids.

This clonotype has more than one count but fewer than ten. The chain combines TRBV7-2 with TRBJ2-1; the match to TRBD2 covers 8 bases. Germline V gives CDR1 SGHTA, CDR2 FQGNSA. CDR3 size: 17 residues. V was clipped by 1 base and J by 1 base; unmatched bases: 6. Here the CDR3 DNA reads TGTGCCAGCAGCTTAGTGGCGGGGGGTAGTTCCTACAATGAGCAGTTCTTC. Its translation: CASSLVAGGSSYNEQFF.

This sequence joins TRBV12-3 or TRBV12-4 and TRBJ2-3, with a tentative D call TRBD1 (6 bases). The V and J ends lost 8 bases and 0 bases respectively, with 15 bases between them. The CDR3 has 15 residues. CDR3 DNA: TGTGCCAGCCTTAGGGGGACGCCAAGCACAGATACGCAGTATTTT. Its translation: CASLRGTPSTDTQYF.

The CDR3 DNA follows: TGCAGTGCTGGGGAAGGGACCCAGTACTTC. Its protein product is CSAGEGTQYF. This chain links TRBV20-1 with TRBJ2-5; D is uncertain. The CDR3 contains 10 residues. V shed 5 bases and J shed 7 bases, with 8 bases lying between them. Germline V gene lookup returns CDR1 DFQATT and CDR2 SNEGSKA (reference sequence).

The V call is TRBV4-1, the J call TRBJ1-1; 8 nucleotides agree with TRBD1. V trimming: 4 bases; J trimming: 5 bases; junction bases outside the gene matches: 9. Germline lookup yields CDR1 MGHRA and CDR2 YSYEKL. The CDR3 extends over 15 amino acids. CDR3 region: CASSLGSQGGTEAFF. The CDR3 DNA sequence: TGCGCCAGCAGCCTGGGATCACAGGGGGGGACTGAAGCTTTCTTT.

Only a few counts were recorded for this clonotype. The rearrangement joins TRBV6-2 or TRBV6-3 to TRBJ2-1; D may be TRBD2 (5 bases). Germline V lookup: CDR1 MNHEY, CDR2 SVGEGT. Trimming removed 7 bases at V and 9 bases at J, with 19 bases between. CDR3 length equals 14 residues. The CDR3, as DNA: TGTGCCAGCAAGCCGGCTACTAGGTCTATTGAGCAGTTCTTC. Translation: CASKPATRSIEQFF.

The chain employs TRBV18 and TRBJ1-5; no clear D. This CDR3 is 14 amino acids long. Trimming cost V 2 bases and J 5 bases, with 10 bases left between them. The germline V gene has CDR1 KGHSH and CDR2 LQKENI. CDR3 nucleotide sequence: TGTGCCAGCTCACCAGGGGTCCGATATCAGCCCCAGCATTTT. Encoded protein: CASSPGVRYQPQHF.

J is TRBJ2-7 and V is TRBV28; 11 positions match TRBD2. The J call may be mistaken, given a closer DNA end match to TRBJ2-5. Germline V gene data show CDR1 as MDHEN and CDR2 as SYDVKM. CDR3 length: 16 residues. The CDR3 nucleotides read TGTGCCAGCAGTTTACCTAGCGGGAGGAAGGGGGAGACCCAGTACTTC. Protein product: CASSLPSGRKGETQYF.

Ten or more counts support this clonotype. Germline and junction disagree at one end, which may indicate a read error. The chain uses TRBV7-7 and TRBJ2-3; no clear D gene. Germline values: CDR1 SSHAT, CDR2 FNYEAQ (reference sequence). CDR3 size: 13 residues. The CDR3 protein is CASSSELADTQYF. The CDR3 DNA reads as TGTGCTAGCAGCTCAGAGCTCGCAGATACGCAGTATTTT.

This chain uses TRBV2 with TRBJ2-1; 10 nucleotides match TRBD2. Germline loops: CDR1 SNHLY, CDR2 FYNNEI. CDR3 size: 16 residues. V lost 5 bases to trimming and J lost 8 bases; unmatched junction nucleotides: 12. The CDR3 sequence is CASSPLASGRGDEQFF. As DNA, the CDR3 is TGTGCCAGCAGTCCTCTAGCTAGCGGGAGAGGAGATGAGCAGTTCTTC.

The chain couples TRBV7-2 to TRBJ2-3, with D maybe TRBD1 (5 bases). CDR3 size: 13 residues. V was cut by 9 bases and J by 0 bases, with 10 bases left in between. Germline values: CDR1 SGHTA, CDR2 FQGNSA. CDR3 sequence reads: CASRQISTDTQYF. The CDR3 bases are TGTGCCAGTAGACAGATTAGCACAGATACGCAGTATTTT.

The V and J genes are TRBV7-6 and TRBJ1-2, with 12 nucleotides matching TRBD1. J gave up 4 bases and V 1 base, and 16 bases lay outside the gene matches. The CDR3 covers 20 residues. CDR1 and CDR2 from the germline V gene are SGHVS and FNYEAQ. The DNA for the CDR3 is TGTGCCAGCAGCTTAGTAGACCAGTCCGGGACAGGGGGCCTATTCTATGGCTACACCTTC. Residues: CASSLVDQSGTGGLFYGYTF.

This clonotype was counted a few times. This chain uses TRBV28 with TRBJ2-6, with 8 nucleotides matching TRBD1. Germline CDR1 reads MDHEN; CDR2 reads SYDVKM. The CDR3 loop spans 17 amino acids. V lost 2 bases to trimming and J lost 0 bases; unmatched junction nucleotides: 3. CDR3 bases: TGTGCCAGCAGTTTAAAGGACAGGGTCTCTGGGGCCAACGTCCTGACTTTC. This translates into CASSLKDRVSGANVLTF. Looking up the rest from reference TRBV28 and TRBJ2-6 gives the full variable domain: DVKVTQSSRYLVKRTGEKVFLECVQDMDHENMFWYRQDPGLGLRLIYFSYDVKMKEKGDIPEGYSVSREKKERFSLILESASTNQTSMYLCASSLKDRVSGANVLTFGAGSRLTVL.

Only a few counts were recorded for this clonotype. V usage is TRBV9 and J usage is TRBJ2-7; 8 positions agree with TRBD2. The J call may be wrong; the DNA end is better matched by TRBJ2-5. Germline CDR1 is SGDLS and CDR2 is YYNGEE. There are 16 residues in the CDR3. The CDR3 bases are TGTGCCAGCAGCGTAGAAACCGGGGGGGCATGGGAGACCCAGTACTTC. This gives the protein CASSVETGGAWETQYF.

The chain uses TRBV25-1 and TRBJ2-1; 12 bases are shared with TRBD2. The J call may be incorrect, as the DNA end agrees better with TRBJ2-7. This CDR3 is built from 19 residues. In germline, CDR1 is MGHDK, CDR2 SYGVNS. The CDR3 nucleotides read TGTGCCAGCAGTGAATTGCTAGCGGGAGGGGGGAGCTCCTACAATGAGCAGTACTTC. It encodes CASSELLAGGGSSYNEQYF.

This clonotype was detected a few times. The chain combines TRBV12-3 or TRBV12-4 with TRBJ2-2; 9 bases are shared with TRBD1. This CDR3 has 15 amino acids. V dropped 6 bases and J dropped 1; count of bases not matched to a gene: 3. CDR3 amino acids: CASSYRGLNTGELFF. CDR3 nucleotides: TGTGCCAGCAGCTACAGGGGGCTGAACACCGGGGAGCTGTTTTTT.